This TCR beta chain was found in a study of molecular identifiers for immune sequencing clone quantification. The germline V and J ends were trimmed by 5 bases and 4 bases, with 14 bases remaining between them. The CDR3 contains 15 residues. TCRdb reprocessed the PCR reads with MiXCR, giving one entry per CDR3 protein. The top ten hold roughly 0.8% of the sample, which has under 100,000 distinct CDR3 sequences, around 27% seen once. Sequencing input: naive CD8+ T cells from blood, with Jurkat cell RNA spiked in. Subset meaning: FACS-sorted CD8+CD4-CCR7+CD45RA+ naive T cells. The clonotype originates from a human donor in good health. Some libraries in this study had Jurkat cell RNA spiked in. The chain has TRBV12-3 or TRBV12-4 and TRBJ2-2; no reliable D call. Written as DNA, the CDR3 is TGTGCCAGCAGTCTGCGCAGGTCGAGCACCGGGGAGCTGTTTTTT. Translated: CASSLRRSSTGELFF.